This entry describes one TCR beta chain. The antigen is undetermined. This entry is derived from a study of cytomegalovirus exposure and HLA in healthy donors. Study-wide results and caveats: Cytomegalovirus association was assigned to about 150 TCR beta chains. Among TCR sequences, most were rare, though some public TCRs appeared in many donors.

PCR was performed using 60 Vbeta and 13 Jbeta primers. Profiled with immunoSEQ multiplex PCR; TCRdb holds only in-frame clones, not every one. Here the sample spans roughly 100,000 clones, about three quarters being singletons. The donors, nominally healthy at sampling, likely had unrecorded immune exposures. This CDR3 contains 13 residues. Looked up from germline, CDR1 is KGHSH and CDR2 is LQKENI. V was pared by 2 bases and J by 5 bases, with 10 bases between. This receptor was obtained from a woman between 40 and 50 years old in good health and CMV-seropositive. The sample consisted of PBMCs. The chain has TRBV18 and TRBJ2-7; a weak D match, TRBD1 (5 bases). The CDR3 loop reads CASSPGQGNEQYF. The CDR3, as DNA: TGTGCCAGCTCACCAGGTCAGGGTAACGAGCAGTACTTC. The full variable domain, its missing parts supplied by reference TRBV18 and TRBJ2-7, is NAGVMQNPRHLVRRRGQEARLRCSPMKGHSHVYWYRQLPEEGLKFMVYLQKENIIDESGMPKERFSAEFPKEGPSILRIQQVVRGDSAAYFCASSPGQGNEQYFGPGTRLTVT.